This TCR beta chain was sequenced in a study of T cells in narcolepsy. The study, taken as a whole, reports: Reportedly, autoreactive clonotypes were serially detected in patients' blood but not controls'.

This clone appeared once. Antigen unknown. The CDR3 has 17 residues. TCRdb keeps only in-frame clones here, not all; method: immunoSEQ multiplex PCR. Counted here are more than 30,000 clones, around 83% occurring once; the ten biggest clones make up about 0.62%. The clonotype comes from a human donor in good health. The rearrangement joins TRBV21-1 to TRBJ1-5; TRBD1 is the table's D call and was not checked against the DNA. TRBV21-1 is given as a pseudogene. The source material was memory (CD45RA-) CD4+ T cells from blood. In nucleotides, the CDR3 is TGTGCCAGCAGCAAAGAAACAGGGGGCGAGAGCAATCAGCCCCAGCATTTT. Translation: CASSKETGGESNQPQHF.